Included here is one T cell receptor beta chain sequence, with context. The antigen remains unidentified. The CDR3 contains 15 residues. Per the germline V gene, CDR1 is SGHRS and CDR2 is YFSETQ. Trimming at V came to 1 base and at J to 4 bases, leaving 7 bases not matched to a gene. The sample comes from a study of tissue T cells after allogeneic stem cell transplantation. Study observations and caveats: Anatomically similar tissues had similar TCR repertoires within each patient.

Repertoires were generated with immunoSEQ multiplex PCR, while TCRdb's copy carries only in-frame clones and drops some. Of some 25,000 clones listed, 70% to 75% are singletons. Sequencing was performed on tissue from the ileum, taken at autopsy. The chain joins TRBV5-1 to TRBJ2-5, with 7 bases identical to TRBD2. The receptor was derived from a female donor of 60 years or more with lung cancer. CDR3 sequence (DNA): TGCGCCAGCAGCTTGTTCGGGGGGTCGGGAGAGACCCAGTACTTC. It translates to CASSLFGGSGETQYF.